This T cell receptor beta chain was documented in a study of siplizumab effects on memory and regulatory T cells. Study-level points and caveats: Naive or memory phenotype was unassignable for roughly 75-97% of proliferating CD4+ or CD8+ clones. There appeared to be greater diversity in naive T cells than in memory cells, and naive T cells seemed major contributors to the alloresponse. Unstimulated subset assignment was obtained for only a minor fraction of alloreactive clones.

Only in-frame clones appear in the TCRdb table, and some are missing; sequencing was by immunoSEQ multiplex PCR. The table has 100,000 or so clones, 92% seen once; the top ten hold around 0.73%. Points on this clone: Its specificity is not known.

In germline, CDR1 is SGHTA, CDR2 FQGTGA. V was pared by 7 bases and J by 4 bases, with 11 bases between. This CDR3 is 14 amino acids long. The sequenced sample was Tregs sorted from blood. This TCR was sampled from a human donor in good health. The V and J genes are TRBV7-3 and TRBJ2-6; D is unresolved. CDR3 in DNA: TGTGCCAGCACCCAAGAACCCGGGGCCAACGTCCTGACTTTC. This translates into CASTQEPGANVLTF.